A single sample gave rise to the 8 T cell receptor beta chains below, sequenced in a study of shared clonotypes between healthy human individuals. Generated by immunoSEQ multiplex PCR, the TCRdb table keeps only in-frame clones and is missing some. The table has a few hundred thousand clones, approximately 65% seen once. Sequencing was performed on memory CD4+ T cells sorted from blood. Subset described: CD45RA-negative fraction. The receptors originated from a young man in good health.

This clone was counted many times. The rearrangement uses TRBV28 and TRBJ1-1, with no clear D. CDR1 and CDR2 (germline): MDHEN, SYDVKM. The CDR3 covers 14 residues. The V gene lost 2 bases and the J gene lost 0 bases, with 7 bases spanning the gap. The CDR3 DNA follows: TGTGCCAGCAGTTTACCCGGGATGAACACTGAAGCTTTCTTT. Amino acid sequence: CASSLPGMNTEAFF.

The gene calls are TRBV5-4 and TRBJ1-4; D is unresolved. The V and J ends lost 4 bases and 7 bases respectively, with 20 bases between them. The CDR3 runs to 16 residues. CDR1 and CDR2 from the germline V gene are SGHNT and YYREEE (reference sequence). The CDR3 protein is CASSSELRMGPEKLFF. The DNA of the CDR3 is TGTGCCAGCAGCAGTGAGCTACGAATGGGCCCTGAAAAACTGTTTTTT.

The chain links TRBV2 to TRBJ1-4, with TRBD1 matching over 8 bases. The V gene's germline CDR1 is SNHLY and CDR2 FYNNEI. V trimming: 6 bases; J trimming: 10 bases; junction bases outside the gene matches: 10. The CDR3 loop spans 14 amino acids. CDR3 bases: TGTGCCAGCAGACTGGACAGGGCGACGGGAAAACTGTTTTTT. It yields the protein CASRLDRATGKLFF.

CDR3 bases: TGTGCCAGCAGTTCCGGGACAGGGGCGACAGATACGCAGTATTTT. It codes for CASSSGTGATDTQYF. V usage is TRBV6-6 and J usage is TRBJ2-3, with TRBD1 identical over 10 bases. V was clipped by 4 bases and J by 3 bases; unmatched bases: 4. The CDR3 contains 15 residues. Germline V lookup: CDR1 MNHNY, CDR2 SVGAGI (reference sequence).

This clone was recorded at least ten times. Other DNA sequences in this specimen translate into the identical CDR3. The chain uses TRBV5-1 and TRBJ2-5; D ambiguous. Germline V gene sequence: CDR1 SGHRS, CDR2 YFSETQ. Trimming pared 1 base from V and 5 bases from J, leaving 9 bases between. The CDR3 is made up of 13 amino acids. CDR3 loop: CASSLSGLETQYF. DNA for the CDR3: TGCGCCAGCAGCTTGAGTGGCCTGGAGACCCAGTACTTC. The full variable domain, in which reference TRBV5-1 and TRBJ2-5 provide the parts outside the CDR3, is KAGVTQTPRYLIKTRGQQVTLSCSPISGHRSVSWYQQTPGQGLQFLFEYFSETQRNKGNFPGRFSGRQFSNSRSEMNVSTLELGDSALYLCASSLSGLETQYFGPGTRLLVL.

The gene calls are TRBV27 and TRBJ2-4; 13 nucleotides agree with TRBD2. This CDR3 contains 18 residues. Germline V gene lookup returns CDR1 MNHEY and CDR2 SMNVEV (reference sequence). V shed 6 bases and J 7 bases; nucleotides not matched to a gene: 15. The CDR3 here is CASSRGSIGLAGENIQYF. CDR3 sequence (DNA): TGTGCCAGCAGCCGAGGATCTATAGGACTAGCGGGAGAGAACATTCAGTACTTC.

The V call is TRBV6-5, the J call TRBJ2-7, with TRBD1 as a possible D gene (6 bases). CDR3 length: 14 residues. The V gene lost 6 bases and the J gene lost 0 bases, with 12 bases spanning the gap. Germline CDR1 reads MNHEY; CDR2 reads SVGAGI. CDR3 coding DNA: TGTGCCAGCAGCCCAGACAGGACCTCCTACGAGCAGTACTTC. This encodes CASSPDRTSYEQYF.

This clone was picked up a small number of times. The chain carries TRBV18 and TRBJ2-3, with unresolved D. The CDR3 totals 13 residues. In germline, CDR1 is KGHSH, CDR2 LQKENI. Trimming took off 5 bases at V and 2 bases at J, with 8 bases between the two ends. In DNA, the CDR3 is TGTGCCAGCTCATTCACGGCCACAGATACGCAGTATTTT. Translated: CASSFTATDTQYF.